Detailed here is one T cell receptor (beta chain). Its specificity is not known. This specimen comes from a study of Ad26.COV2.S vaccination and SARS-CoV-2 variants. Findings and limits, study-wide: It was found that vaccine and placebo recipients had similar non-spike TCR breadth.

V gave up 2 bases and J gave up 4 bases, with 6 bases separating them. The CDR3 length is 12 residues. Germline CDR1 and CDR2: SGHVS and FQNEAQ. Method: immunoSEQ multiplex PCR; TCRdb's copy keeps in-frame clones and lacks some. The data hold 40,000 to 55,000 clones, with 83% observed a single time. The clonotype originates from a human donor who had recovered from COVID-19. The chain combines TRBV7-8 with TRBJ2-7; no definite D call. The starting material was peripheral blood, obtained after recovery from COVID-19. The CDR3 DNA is TGTGCCAGCAGCTTAACTGGGTACGAGCAGTACGTC. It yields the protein CASSLTGYEQYV.